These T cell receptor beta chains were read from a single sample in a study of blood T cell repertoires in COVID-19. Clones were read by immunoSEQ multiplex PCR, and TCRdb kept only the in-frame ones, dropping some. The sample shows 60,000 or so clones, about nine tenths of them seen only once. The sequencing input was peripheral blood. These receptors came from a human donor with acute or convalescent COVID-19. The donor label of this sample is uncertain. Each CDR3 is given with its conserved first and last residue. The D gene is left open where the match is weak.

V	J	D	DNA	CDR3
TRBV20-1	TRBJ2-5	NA	TGCAGTGCTAGTCTGTCGGGAAGGCAAGAGACCCAGTACTTC	CSASLSGRQETQYF
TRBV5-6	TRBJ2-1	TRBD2	TGTGCCAGCAGCTTGACTAGCGGGAGGTCTTTGTTCTTC	CASSLTSGRSLFF
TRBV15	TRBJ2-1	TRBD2	TGTGCCACCAGCAGAGACTGGGGCGGGAGCTCCTACAATGAGCAGTTCTTC	CATSRDWGGSSYNEQFF
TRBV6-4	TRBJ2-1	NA	TGTGCCAGCAGCCCCCAGGGTACGAGCTCCTACAATGAGCAGTTCTTC	CASSPQGTSSYNEQFF
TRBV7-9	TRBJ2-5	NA	TGTGCCAGCAGCTTCCCTGAGACAGGTTGGGAGGAGACCCAGTACTTC	CASSFPETGWEETQYF
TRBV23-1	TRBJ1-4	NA	TGCGCCAGCACCCAACCCCAGTTGGAGGGAACTAATGAAAAACTGTTTTTT	CASTQPQLEGTNEKLFF
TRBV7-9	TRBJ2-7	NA	TGTGCCAGCAGCTTGGACCCCCGGGGCGAGCAGTACTTC	CASSLDPRGEQYF
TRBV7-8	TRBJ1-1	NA	TGTGCCAGCAGCCCGCTTGGCAGGGAAGGTGAAGCTTTCTTT	CASSPLGREGEAFF
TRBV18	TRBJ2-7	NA	TGTGCCAGCTCACCTCCAGGGGACCCCTACGAGCAGTACTTC	CASSPPGDPYEQYF
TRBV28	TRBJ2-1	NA	TGTGCCAGCAGTGTCGCGGGATCTTACAATGAGCAGTTCTTC	CASSVAGSYNEQFF
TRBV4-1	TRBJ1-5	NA	TGCGCCAGCAGCCACGCTGGACAAGCTAAAGTTCCCCAGCATTTT	CASSHAGQAKVPQHF